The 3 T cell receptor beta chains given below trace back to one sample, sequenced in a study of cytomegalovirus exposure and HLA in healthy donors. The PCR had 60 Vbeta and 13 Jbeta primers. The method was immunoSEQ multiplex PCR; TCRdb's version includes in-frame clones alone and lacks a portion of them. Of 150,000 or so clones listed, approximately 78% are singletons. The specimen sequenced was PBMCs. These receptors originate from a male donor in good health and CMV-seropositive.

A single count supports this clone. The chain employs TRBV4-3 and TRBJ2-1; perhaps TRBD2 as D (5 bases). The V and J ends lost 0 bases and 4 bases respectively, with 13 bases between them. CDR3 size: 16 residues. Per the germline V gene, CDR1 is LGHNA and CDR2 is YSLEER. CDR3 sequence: CASSQDLAGPYNEQFF. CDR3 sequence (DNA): TGCGCCAGCAGCCAAGATCTCGCGGGCCCGTACAATGAGCAGTTCTTC.

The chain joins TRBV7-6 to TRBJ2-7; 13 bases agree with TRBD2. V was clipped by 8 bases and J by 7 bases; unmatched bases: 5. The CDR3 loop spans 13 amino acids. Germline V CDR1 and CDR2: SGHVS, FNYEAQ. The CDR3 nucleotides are TGTGCCAGCGGACTAGCGGGAGCGCGGGAGCAGTACTTC. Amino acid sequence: CASGLAGAREQYF.

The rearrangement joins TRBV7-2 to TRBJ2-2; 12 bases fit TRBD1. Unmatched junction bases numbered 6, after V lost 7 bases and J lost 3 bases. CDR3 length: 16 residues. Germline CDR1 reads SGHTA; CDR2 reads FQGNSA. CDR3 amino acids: CASTMGQGAYTGELFF. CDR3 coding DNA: TGTGCCAGCACCATGGGACAGGGGGCATACACCGGGGAGCTGTTTTTT.